What follows are 26 T cell receptor beta chains derived from one specimen sequenced in a study of blood T cell repertoires in COVID-19. Only in-frame clones appear in the TCRdb table, and some are missing; sequencing was by immunoSEQ multiplex PCR. The sample contains around 100,000 clones, around four fifths of which appear only once. Sequencing was carried out using peripheral blood. These receptors all come from a man over 45 with active or convalescent COVID-19.

The V call is TRBV15, the J call TRBJ2-3; D is possibly TRBD1 (6 bases). The germline CDR1 and CDR2 sequences are LNHNV and YYDKDF (reference sequence). With 0 bases removed from V and 2 bases from J, the gap between germline ends came to 15 bases. CDR3 size: 17 residues. CDR3 DNA: TGTGCCACCAGCAGAGATCCGTGGCAGGGGCTCACAGATACGCAGTATTTT. Encoded protein: CATSRDPWQGLTDTQYF.

V gene TRBV19 combines with J gene TRBJ2-7; TRBD2 matches at 8 bases. The V gene end was trimmed by 3 bases and the J gene end by 2 bases; junction bases not matched to a gene: 3. Germline CDR1 reads LNHDA; CDR2 reads SQIVND (reference sequence). This CDR3 is built from 14 residues. CDR3 loop: CASSMGGGTYEQYF. CDR3 bases: TGTGCCAGTAGTATGGGCGGGGGGACCTACGAGCAGTACTTC.

This clone occurred once. The chain combines TRBV27 with TRBJ2-7; TRBD1 agrees at 9 bases. With 10 bases clipped from V and 5 bases from J, the junction kept 6 bases outside the gene matches. CDR3 length equals 12 residues. Germline CDR1 is MNHEY and CDR2 is SMNVEV (reference sequence). The CDR3 spells CATRDRVHEQYF. The CDR3 DNA reads TGTGCCACCCGGGACAGGGTCCACGAGCAGTACTTC.

DNA of the CDR3: TGTGCCTGGAGTGTAGGGGCGGGAGGGAGGTTAAATGAGCAGTTCTTC. Amino acid sequence: CAWSVGAGGRLNEQFF. The chain combines TRBV30 with TRBJ2-1; TRBD2 matches 9 bases. Trimming at V came to 0 bases and at J to 7 bases, leaving 10 bases not matched to a gene. Germline V gives CDR1 GTSNPN, CDR2 SVGIG (reference sequence). This CDR3 is 16 amino acids long.

This sequence joins TRBV4-1 and TRBJ1-2, with a tentative D call TRBD1 (5 bases). The ends were cut back, 0 bases at V and 8 bases at J, with 13 bases in the middle. Germline CDR1 and CDR2: MGHRA and YSYEKL. The CDR3 is 14 amino acids. Written as DNA, the CDR3 is TGCGCCAGCAGCCAAGAATCGGGGGTATGGGGCTACACCTTC. It codes for CASSQESGVWGYTF.

This clone was observed a single time. This chain connects TRBV7-9 to TRBJ1-6; unclear D gene. Germline CDR1 and CDR2: SEHNR and FQNEAQ (reference sequence). The CDR3 totals 15 residues. V lost 0 bases to trimming and J lost 4 bases, with 7 bases between them. The CDR3 region has the DNA TGTGCCAGCAGCTTAGCAGCCGGGTATAATTCACCCCTCCACTTT. It yields the protein CASSLAAGYNSPLHF.

This rearrangement joins TRBV6-5 to TRBJ2-7; D possibly corresponds to TRBD2 (6 bases). Germline assignment: CDR1 MNHEY and CDR2 SVGAGI. The CDR3 runs to 14 residues. V lost 9 bases and J lost 7, with 22 bases in between. CDR3 nucleotide sequence: TGTGCCAGTTCTCAAGGCGGTAGCGGAGGTGAGCAGTACTTC. Translated, it gives CASSQGGSGGEQYF.

This clone was seen repeatedly, ten times or more. The genes are TRBV19 and TRBJ2-1; unclear D gene. Germline assignment: CDR1 LNHDA and CDR2 SQIVND (reference sequence). The CDR3 covers 15 residues. The ends were cut back, 1 base at V and 9 bases at J, with 16 bases in the middle. Here the CDR3 reads CASSIAPADETEQFF. CDR3 bases: TGTGCCAGTAGTATAGCCCCTGCGGATGAAACTGAGCAGTTCTTC.

Only a few counts were recorded for this clone. The chain couples TRBV5-5 to TRBJ1-1; D unresolved. Germline CDR1 SGHKS, CDR2 YYEKEE (reference sequence). Trimming stripped 1 base from V and 12 bases from J, with 13 bases between. This CDR3 is built from 12 residues. CDR3 amino acids: CASSLRQVETFF. The DNA of the CDR3 is TGTGCCAGCAGCTTGAGGCAGGTCGAGACTTTCTTT.

The chain couples TRBV10-2 to TRBJ1-1; TRBD1 aligns across 7 bases. V was clipped by 5 bases and J by 2 bases; unmatched bases: 5. The CDR3 runs to 14 residues. Germline CDR1 reads WSHSY; CDR2 reads SAAADI. CDR3 region: CASSFQGENTEAFF. In DNA, the CDR3 is TGCGCCAGCAGTTTTCAGGGGGAAAACACTGAAGCTTTCTTT.

This clone was counted a few times. This CDR3 is CASSVGQIGEQYF. Here the CDR3 DNA reads TGTGCCAGCAGCGTCGGACAGATTGGGGAGCAGTACTTC. The chain has TRBV5-8 and TRBJ2-7, with a possible D match to TRBD1 (6 bases). The germline V gene has CDR1 SGHTS and CDR2 YDEGEE. The CDR3 loop spans 13 amino acids. Trimming stripped 4 bases from V and 7 bases from J, with 15 bases between.

There are a few counts of this clone. V and J are TRBV11-1 and TRBJ2-7, with D tentatively TRBD1 (5 bases). Trimming pared 3 bases from V and 4 bases from J, leaving 13 bases between. Looked up from germline, CDR1 is SGHAT and CDR2 is FQDESV (reference sequence). The CDR3 is 14 residues long. CDR3 sequence: CASSFSSQGYEQYF. For the CDR3, the DNA is TGTGCCAGCAGCTTCTCATCTCAGGGTTACGAGCAGTACTTC.

DNA for the CDR3: TGTGCCAGCAGTTTAAGGGGGTTCGCCAGCCGGGGTGAAGCTTTCTTT. Protein sequence: CASSLRGFASRGEAFF. The chain joins TRBV27 to TRBJ1-1; a weak D match, TRBD1 (6 bases). Germline CDR1 reads MNHEY; CDR2 reads SMNVEV (reference sequence). V shed 2 bases and J shed 7 bases, with 20 bases lying between them. The CDR3 covers 16 residues.

V and J are TRBV5-8 and TRBJ1-1, with 7 positions matching TRBD1. Trimming at V came to 0 bases and at J to 1 base, leaving 6 bases not matched to a gene. CDR1 is SGHTS, CDR2 YDEGEE, per germline. The length of the CDR3 is 16 residues. In DNA, the CDR3 is TGTGCCAGCAGCTTGGATTCCCGGACAGGGAACACTGAAGCTTTCTTT. Translation gives CASSLDSRTGNTEAFF.

The gene calls are TRBV24-1 and TRBJ1-4; TRBD1 aligns across 7 bases. V dropped 3 bases and J dropped 4; count of bases not matched to a gene: 4. The CDR3 extends over 15 amino acids. Germline V lookup: CDR1 KGHDR, CDR2 SFDVKD. In DNA, the CDR3 is TGTGCCACCAGTGATGCGACAGGGATTAATGAAAAACTGTTTTTT. Amino acids: CATSDATGINEKLFF.

This clone turned up a few times. This chain's CDR3 is CASSGLAGGGYTF. The CDR3 DNA is TGCGCCAGCAGTGGATTGGCAGGGGGCGGCTACACCTTC. This rearrangement joins TRBV10-2 to TRBJ1-2, with 8 nucleotides matching TRBD1. This CDR3 is built from 13 residues. Trimming removed 4 bases from V and 8 bases from J; junction bases left unmatched: 6. Germline CDR1 WSHSY, CDR2 SAAADI.

The chain carries TRBV19 and TRBJ1-1, with 7 bases aligning to TRBD1. J was trimmed by 8 bases and V by 0 bases; bases with no gene match: 3. This CDR3 has 13 residues. Per germline, CDR1 LNHDA and CDR2 SQIVND (reference sequence). The CDR3 DNA reads as TGTGCCAGTAGTATAGACGGACAGGACGAAGCTTTCTTT. Amino acids: CASSIDGQDEAFF.

This chain connects TRBV4-1 to TRBJ1-1; D is unclear. Trimming pared 0 bases from V and 4 bases from J, leaving 6 bases between. The CDR3 runs 13 residues. Germline values: CDR1 MGHRA, CDR2 YSYEKL. CDR3 amino acids: CASSQDRSTEAFF. CDR3 nucleotide sequence: TGCGCCAGCAGCCAAGATCGGAGCACTGAAGCTTTCTTT.

The CDR3 loop reads CASRTGGANYGYTF. The CDR3 region has the DNA TGTGCCAGCAGGACAGGGGGCGCTAACTATGGCTACACCTTC. J is TRBJ1-2 and V is TRBV6-5; TRBD1 matches 10 bases. V gave up 6 bases and J gave up 0 bases; unmatched junction bases: 1. The CDR3 loop spans 14 amino acids. Germline-derived CDR1 and CDR2 are MNHEY and SVGAGI.

This chain uses TRBV9 with TRBJ2-1, with 10 bases aligning to TRBD2. The CDR3 loop spans 15 amino acids. In germline, CDR1 is SGDLS, CDR2 YYNGEE. Trimming cost V 0 bases and J 12 bases; bases outside gene matches: 9. The CDR3 nucleotides read TGTGCCAGCAGCGTAGCGGTAGCGGGAGGAGACGGGCAGTTCTTC. Amino acid sequence: CASSVAVAGGDGQFF.

The chain carries TRBV6-6 and TRBJ2-1, with 9 bases fitting TRBD2. The V gene end was trimmed by 5 bases and the J gene end by 5 bases; junction bases not matched to a gene: 13. CDR3 length: 17 residues. Per the germline V gene, CDR1 is MNHNY and CDR2 is SVGAGI (reference sequence). CDR3 in DNA: TGTGCCAGCAGTCCGGTGGATAGCGGGAGAGGTAACAATGAGCAGTTCTTC. Its protein product is CASSPVDSGRGNNEQFF.

This chain joins TRBV6-5 and TRBJ1-1; 8 nucleotides line up with TRBD1. CDR1 and CDR2 from the germline V gene are MNHEY and SVGAGI. The J segment lost 5 bases and the V segment lost 5 bases, leaving 7 bases of the junction unmatched. This CDR3 spans 14 amino acids. CDR3 coding DNA: TGTGCCAGCAGTCGTCCCGGGACAGGAACTGAAGCTTTCTTT. This encodes CASSRPGTGTEAFF.

V is TRBV6-1 and J is TRBJ2-1; D may be TRBD1 (6 bases). Between the trimmed V and J ends, which lost 4 bases and 9 bases, there was a span of 22 bases. This CDR3 is 16 amino acids long. Germline values: CDR1 MNHNS, CDR2 SASEGT. CDR3 region: CASSVSRGSSTFEQFF. CDR3 DNA sequence: TGTGCCAGCAGTGTATCCAGGGGCTCCTCGACGTTTGAGCAGTTCTTC.

The chain carries TRBV5-8 and TRBJ1-3, with D perhaps matching TRBD1 (5 bases). The CDR3 is 14 amino acids. Germline V CDR1 and CDR2: SGHTS, YDEGEE. Trimming shortened V by 9 bases and J by 0 bases, and 13 bases separated the two germline ends. CDR3 coding DNA: TGTGCCAACCGACCGACAGTCTCTGGAAACACCATATATTTT. It specifies CANRPTVSGNTIYF.

The CDR3 DNA is TGTGCCAGCAGCCAAGGGGGACTCGACAATGAGCAGTTCTTC. It translates to CASSQGGLDNEQFF. V and J are TRBV4-2 and TRBJ2-1, with D perhaps matching TRBD2 (6 bases). This CDR3 region has 14 residues. Germline V gives CDR1 LGHNA, CDR2 YNFKEQ. V lost 1 base, J lost 5 bases, and 9 bases lay in between.

The chain employs TRBV27 and TRBJ2-7, with 8 positions matching TRBD2. V trimming: 6 bases; J trimming: 2 bases; junction bases outside the gene matches: 9. This CDR3 region has 15 residues. Germline CDR1 reads MNHEY; CDR2 reads SMNVEV (reference sequence). The CDR3 here is CASSRLIAGTYEQYF. The CDR3 coding sequence is TGTGCCAGCAGCCGCCTTATAGCGGGGACCTACGAGCAGTACTTC.